This T cell receptor (beta chain) was obtained from a study of Graves' ophthalmopathy and Graves' hyperthyroidism. CDR3 length: 15 amino acids. V shed 1 base and J shed 7 bases, with 14 bases lying between them. Germline CDR1 and CDR2: SGHTA and FQGNSA. RNA transcripts provided the template for amplifying TCR beta CDR3 regions. Following a first-round RT-PCR that used HTBI primers, a second-round multiplex PCR was carried out. Using its own MiXCR run on the multiplex PCR reads, TCRdb lists one record per CDR3 protein. Here the sample spans a few hundred thousand distinct CDR3 sequences, about 18% being singletons. This clonotype was picked up many times.

The receptor was isolated from an adult woman with stable Graves' hyperthyroidism. The rearrangement joins TRBV7-2 to TRBJ1-5; D is possibly TRBD1 (5 bases). The sequencing input was peripheral blood. The CDR3 spells CASSLGREVGQPQHF. For the CDR3, the DNA is TGTGCCAGCAGCTTAGGCAGGGAGGTGGGACAGCCCCAGCATTTT.